This note documents a single T cell receptor (beta chain) sequence. The sample originates from a study of blood T cell repertoires in COVID-19. As for the study in general: There were acute and convalescent COVID-19 samples, and they came from the United States, Italy and Spain. In each case, the material was cDNA or gDNA derived from T cells, B-cell-depleted T cells, or PBMCs.

Per the original methods: Amplification of reference gene primers was used by the study to estimate nucleated cell counts. Only in-frame clones appear in the TCRdb table, and some are missing; sequencing was by immunoSEQ multiplex PCR. The D gene and trimming were derived from the DNA, and the V and J assignments and clone size from that table. Here the sample spans under 150,000 clones, about 76% being singletons. The receptor's source is a man of 80 years or more with acute or convalescent COVID-19. The specimen sequenced was peripheral blood.

The CDR3 sequence: CASSQRDEQYF. CDR3 DNA sequence: TGTGCCAGCAGCCAGAGAGACGAGCAGTACTTC. The chain uses TRBV3-1 (or the pseudogene TRBV3-2) and TRBJ2-7; D call uncertain. CDR3 length: 11 amino acids. V was cut by 3 bases and J by 5 bases, with 5 bases left in between. CDR1 LGHDT and CDR2 YNNKEL come from the germline V gene (reference sequence).